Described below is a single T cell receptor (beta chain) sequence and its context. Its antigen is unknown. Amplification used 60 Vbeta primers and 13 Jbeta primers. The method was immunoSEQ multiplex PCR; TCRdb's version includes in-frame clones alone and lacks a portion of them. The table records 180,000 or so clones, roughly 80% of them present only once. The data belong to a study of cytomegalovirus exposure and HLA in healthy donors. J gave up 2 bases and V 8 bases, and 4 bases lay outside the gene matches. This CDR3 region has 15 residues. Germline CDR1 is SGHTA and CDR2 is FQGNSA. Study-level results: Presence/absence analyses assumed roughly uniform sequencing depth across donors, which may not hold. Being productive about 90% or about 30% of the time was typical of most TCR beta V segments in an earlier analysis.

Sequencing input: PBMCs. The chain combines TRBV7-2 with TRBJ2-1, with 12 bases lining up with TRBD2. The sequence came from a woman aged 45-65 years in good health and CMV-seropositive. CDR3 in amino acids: CASGWTSGAYNEQFF. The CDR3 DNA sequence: TGTGCCAGCGGGTGGACTAGCGGGGCCTACAATGAGCAGTTCTTC.